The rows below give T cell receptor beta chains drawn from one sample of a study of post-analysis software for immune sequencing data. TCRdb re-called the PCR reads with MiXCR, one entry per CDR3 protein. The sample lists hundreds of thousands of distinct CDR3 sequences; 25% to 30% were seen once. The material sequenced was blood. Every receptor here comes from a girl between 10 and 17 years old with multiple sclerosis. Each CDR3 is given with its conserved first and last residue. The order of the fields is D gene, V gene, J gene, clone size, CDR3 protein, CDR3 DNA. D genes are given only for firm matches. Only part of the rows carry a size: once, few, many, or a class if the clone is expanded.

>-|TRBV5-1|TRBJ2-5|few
CASSLEQSRRGTQYF
TGCGCCAGCAGCTTGGAACAGAGCCGAAGGGGGACCCAGTACTTC
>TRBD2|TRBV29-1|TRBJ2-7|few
CSVEGLAGSYEQYF
TGCAGCGTTGAAGGGTTAGCGGGGTCCTACGAGCAGTACTTC
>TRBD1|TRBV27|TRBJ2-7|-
CASSRTGGRNEQYF
TGTGCCAGCAGCAGGACAGGGGGCAGGAACGAGCAGTACTTC
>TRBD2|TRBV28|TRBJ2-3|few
CASSSPSGRESDTQYF
TGTGCCAGCAGTTCCCCTAGCGGGAGGGAGTCAGATACGCAGTATTTT
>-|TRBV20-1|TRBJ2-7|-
CSATQKYNHEQYF
TGCAGTGCGACACAAAAGTATAACCACGAGCAGTACTTC
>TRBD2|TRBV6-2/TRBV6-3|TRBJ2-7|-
CASSYSGGRQEQYF
TGTGCCAGCAGTTATTCCGGCGGGAGACAAGAGCAGTACTTC
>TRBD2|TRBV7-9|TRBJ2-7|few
CASSSASGLGSQYF
TGTGCCAGCAGCTCCGCTAGCGGCCTGGGGTCCCAGTACTTC
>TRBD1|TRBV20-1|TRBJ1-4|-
CSGTGSHEKLFF
TGCAGTGGGACAGGGTCTCATGAAAAACTGTTTTTT
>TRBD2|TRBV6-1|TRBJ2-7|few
CASSEGTSGNEQYF
TGTGCCAGCAGTGAAGGGACTAGCGGGAACGAGCAGTACTTC
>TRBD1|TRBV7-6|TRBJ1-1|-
CASSLWTGDLGTEAFF
TGTGCCAGCAGCTTATGGACAGGGGATTTAGGCACTGAAGCTTTCTTT
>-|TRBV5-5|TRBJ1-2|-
CASSRQGPNYGYTF
TGTGCCAGCAGCCGCCAGGGGCCCAACTATGGCTACACCTTC
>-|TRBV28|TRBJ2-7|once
CASRYLSGPYEQYF
TGTGCCAGCAGGTATCTTAGCGGCCCCTACGAGCAGTACTTC
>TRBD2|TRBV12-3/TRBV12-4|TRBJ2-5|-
CASSSSVAGGGPGETQYF
TGTGCCAGCAGTTCCTCGGTAGCGGGGGGGGGCCCTGGAGAGACCCAGTACTTC